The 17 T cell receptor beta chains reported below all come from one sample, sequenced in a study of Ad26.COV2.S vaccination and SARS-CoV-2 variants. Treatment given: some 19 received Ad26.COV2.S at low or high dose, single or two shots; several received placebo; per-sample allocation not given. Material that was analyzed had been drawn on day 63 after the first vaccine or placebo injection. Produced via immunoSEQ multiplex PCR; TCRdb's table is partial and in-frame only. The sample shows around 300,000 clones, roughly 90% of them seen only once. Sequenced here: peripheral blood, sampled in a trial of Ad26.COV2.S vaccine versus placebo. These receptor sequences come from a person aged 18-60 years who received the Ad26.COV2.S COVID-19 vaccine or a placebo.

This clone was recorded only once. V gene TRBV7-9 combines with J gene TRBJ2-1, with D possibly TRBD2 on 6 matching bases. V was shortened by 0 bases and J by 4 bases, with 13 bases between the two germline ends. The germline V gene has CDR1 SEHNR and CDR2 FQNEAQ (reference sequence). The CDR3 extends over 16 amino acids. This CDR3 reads CASSLAGGILYNEQFF. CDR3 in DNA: TGTGCCAGCAGCTTAGCCGGGGGAATCCTTTACAATGAGCAGTTCTTC.

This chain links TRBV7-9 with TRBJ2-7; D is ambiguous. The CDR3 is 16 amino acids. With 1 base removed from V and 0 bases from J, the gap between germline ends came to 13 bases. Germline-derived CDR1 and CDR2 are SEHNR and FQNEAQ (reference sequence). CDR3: CASSLVSGLRSYEQYF. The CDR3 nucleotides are TGTGCCAGCAGCTTAGTTTCTGGCCTGCGCTCCTACGAGCAGTACTTC.

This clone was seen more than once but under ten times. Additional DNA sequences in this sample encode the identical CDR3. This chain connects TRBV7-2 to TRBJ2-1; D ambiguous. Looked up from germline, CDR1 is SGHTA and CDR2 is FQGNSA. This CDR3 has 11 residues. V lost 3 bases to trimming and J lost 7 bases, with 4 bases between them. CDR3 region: CASSFSNEQFF. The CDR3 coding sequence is TGTGCCAGCAGCTTTTCGAATGAGCAGTTCTTC.

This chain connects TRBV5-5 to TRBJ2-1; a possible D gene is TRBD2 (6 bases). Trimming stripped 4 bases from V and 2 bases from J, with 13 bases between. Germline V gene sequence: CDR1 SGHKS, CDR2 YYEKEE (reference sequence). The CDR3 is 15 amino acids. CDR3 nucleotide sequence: TGTGCCAGCAGCCTAGAGGGCGGGGCCTACAATGAGCAGTTCTTC. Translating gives CASSLEGGAYNEQFF. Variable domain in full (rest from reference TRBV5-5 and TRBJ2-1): DAGVTQSPTHLIKTRGQQVTLRCSPISGHKSVSWYQQVLGQGPQFIFQYYEKEERGRGNFPDRFSARQFPNYSSELNVNALLLGDSALYLCASSLEGGAYNEQFFGPGTRLTVL.

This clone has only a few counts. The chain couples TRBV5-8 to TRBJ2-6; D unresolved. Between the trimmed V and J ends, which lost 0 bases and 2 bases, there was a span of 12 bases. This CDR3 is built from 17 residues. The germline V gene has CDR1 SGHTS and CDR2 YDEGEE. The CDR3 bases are TGTGCCAGCAGCTTGGTTGAGTTAGTGGCTGGGGCCAACGTCCTGACTTTC. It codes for CASSLVELVAGANVLTF.

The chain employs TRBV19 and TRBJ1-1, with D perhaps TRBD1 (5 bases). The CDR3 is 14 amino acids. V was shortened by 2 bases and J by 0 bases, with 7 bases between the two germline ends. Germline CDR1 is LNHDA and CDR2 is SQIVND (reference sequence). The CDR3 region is CASSIQGVNTEAFF. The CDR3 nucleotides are TGTGCCAGTAGTATACAGGGAGTGAACACTGAAGCTTTCTTT. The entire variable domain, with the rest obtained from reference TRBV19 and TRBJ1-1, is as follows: DGGITQSPKYLFRKEGQNVTLSCEQNLNHDAMYWYRQDPGQGLRLIYYSQIVNDFQKGDIAEGYSVSREKKESFPLTVTSAQKNPTAFYLCASSIQGVNTEAFFGQGTRLTVV.

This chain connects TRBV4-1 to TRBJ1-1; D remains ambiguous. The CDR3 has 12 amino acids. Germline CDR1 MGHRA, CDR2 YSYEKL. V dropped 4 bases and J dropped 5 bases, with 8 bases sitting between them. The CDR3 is CASSRTGTEAFF. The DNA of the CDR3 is TGCGCCAGCAGCCGAACCGGGACTGAAGCTTTCTTT.

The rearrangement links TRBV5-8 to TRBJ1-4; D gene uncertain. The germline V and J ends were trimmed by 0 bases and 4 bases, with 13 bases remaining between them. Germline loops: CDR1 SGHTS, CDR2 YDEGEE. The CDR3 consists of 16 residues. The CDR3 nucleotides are TGTGCCAGCAGCTTGGCCTCAGGTCAGGATAATGAAAAACTGTTTTTT. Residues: CASSLASGQDNEKLFF.

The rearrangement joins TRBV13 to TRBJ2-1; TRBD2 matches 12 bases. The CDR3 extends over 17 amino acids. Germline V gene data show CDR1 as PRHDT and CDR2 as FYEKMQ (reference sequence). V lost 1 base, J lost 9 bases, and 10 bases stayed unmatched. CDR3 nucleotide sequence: TGTGCCAGCAGCTTAGTCCTAGCGGGGGGGCCGGAGGGTGAGCAGTTCTTC. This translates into CASSLVLAGGPEGEQFF.

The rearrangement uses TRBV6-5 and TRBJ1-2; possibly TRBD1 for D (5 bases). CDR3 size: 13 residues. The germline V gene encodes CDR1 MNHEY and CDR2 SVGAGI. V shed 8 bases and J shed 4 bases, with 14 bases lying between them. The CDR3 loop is CASGSGRLYGYTF. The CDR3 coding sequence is TGTGCCAGCGGTTCGGGACGGCTCTATGGCTACACCTTC.

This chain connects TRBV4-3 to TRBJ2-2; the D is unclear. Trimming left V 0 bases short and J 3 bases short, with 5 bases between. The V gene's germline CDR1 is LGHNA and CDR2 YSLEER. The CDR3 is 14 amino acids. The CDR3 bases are TGCGCCAGCAGCCAAGAAGGTTACACCGGGGAGCTGTTTTTT. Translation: CASSQEGYTGELFF.

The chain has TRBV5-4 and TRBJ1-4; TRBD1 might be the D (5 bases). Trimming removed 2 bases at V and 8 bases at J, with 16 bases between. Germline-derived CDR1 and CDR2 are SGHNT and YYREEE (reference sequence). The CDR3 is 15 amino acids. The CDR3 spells CASSFEVGELEKLFF. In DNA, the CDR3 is TGTGCCAGCAGCTTTGAGGTGGGGGAATTAGAAAAACTGTTTTTT.

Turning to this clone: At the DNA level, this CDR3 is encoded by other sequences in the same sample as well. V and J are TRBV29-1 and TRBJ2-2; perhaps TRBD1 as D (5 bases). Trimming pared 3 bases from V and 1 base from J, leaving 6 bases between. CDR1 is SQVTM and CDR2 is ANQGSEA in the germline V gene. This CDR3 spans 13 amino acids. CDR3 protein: CSVDDRNTGELFF. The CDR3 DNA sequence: TGCAGCGTTGACGACAGGAACACCGGGGAGCTGTTTTTT.

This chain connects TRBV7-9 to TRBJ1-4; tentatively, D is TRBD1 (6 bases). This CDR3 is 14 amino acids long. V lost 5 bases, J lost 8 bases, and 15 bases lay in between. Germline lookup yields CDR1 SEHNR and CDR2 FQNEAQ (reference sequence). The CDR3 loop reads CASSPTGIGEKLFF. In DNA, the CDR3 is TGTGCCAGCAGCCCTACAGGGATAGGCGAAAAACTGTTTTTT.

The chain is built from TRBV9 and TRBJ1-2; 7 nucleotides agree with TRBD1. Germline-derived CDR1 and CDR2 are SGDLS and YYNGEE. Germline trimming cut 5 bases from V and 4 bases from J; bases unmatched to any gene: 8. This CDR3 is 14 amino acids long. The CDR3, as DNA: TGTGCCAGCAGGCAAACAGGGGTTAGCTATGGCTACACCTTC. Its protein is CASRQTGVSYGYTF.

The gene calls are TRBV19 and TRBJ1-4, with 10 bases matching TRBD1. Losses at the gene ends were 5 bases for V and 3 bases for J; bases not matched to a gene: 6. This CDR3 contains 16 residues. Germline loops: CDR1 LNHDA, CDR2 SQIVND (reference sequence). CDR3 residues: CASSLGQGEANEKLFF. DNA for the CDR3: TGTGCCAGTAGTTTAGGACAGGGGGAAGCTAATGAAAAACTGTTTTTT.

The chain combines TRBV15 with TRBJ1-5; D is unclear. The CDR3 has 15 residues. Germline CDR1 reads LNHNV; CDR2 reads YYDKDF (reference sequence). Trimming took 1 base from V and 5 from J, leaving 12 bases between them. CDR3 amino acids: CATSRAATLDQPQHF. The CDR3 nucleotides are TGTGCCACCAGCAGAGCCGCCACCCTGGATCAGCCCCAGCATTTT.